This T cell receptor (beta chain) was captured in a study of blood T cell repertoires in COVID-19 (dated by TCRdb to the early 2020s). Background on the whole study: Samples covering the acute and convalescent phases of COVID-19 were provided by collaborators in the United States, Italy and Spain. The prospective study material was composed of cDNA or gDNA derived from T cells, B-cell-depleted T cells, or PBMCs. Deeply sampled blood TCRbeta repertoires from subjects exposed to, actively infected with, or recovered from COVID-19 were included in the dataset. The repertoires were made available in a free public database intended to serve as a resource for research on the immune response to SARS-CoV-2. Samples came from the ongoing ImmuneRACE study (first 160 participants) plus 1,254 subjects from 6 global collaborators. A de-identified subject ID, COVID-19 status, age in years and sex were almost always included in the sample metadata. HLA class I and class II types, where available, came from metadata supplied by the sample provider rather than from assay-based typing.

Here is what the overall study found, with its caveats: The amount of clinical and demographic metadata varied by source and participant and was provided uncurated.

From the germline V gene (reference sequence), CDR1 is LNHDA and CDR2 is SQIVND. The CDR3 runs 18 amino acids, cysteine and phenylalanine included. Solely the CDR3 DNA is kept, with 54 bases framed from the first base. V was cut back by 2 bases and J by 1 base, leaving a gap of 18 bases between them. Whole blood was collected in K2EDTA tubes by collaborating institutions according to the institutions' own protocols. For TCRbeta analysis, collaborators shipped samples as frozen whole blood, isolated PBMCs, or DNA extracted from either of those sample types. Details on this clone: This receptor's antigen is unknown. No base quality information exists; no much larger clone differs at one position.

The immunoSEQ Assay, a bias-controlled multiplex PCR, was used to amplify TCRbeta CDR3 regions from genomic DNA. In the authors' own workflow: Nucleated cell counts per sample were estimated from amplification of reference gene primers within the assay. Sequence reads were collapsed and filtered to measure the absolute abundance of every unique TCRbeta CDR3 rearrangement. For each sample, productive Simpson clonality was calculated as the square root of Simpson's diversity index over productive rearrangements. The immuneACCESS repertoire file appears here via TCRdb, limited to in-frame rearrangements. These files lack a portion of the clones; in checked studies, under half of the deficit traces to unresolved V genes, and the cause of the others is not known. That table furnishes V, J and clone size, whereas the DNA furnished D and trimming. This sample gives about 250,000 clones in total; roughly four fifths of them show up just once. The ten largest clones add up to nearly 9% of the sample.

The V and J genes are TRBV19 and TRBJ1-5, and perhaps TRBD1 as D gene, on 6 matching bases. The sequence derives from an elderly man with acute or convalescent COVID-19. The sequenced material came from peripheral blood. The CDR3 loop reads CASSIFSGGAQSNQPQHF. The nucleotide sequence reads as follows: TGTGCCAGTAGTATATTTTCGGGGGGGGCACAGAGCAATCAGCCCCAGCATTTT.